The 19 T cell receptor beta chains below come from one sample, sequenced in a study of CD8 T cells in ankylosing spondylitis. The antigens of these receptors remain unknown. TCRdb independently ran MiXCR on the 5' RACE reads; one entry per CDR3 protein. The sample lists more than 250,000 distinct CDR3 sequences; 8% were seen once. Study findings and constraints: One TCR beta motif, made up of seven to nine highly homologous variants, appeared characteristic of ankylosing spondylitis blood.

Source material: blood, either unsorted or a sorted T cell fraction (not recorded which). The receptors derive from a male donor with ankylosing spondylitis.

This clonotype came up many times. The genes are TRBV28 and TRBJ2-1; TRBD2 matches at 7 bases. CDR3 length: 15 amino acids. Germline values: CDR1 MDHEN, CDR2 SYDVKM. V shed 4 bases and J 3 bases; nucleotides not matched to a gene: 6. CDR3 residues: CASSSRIAGYNEQFF. CDR3 coding DNA: TGTGCCAGCAGTTCCAGAATAGCGGGCTACAATGAGCAGTTCTTC.

This clonotype appeared many times. The chain is built from TRBV5-1 and TRBJ2-7; 8 bases map to TRBD1. Per the germline V gene, CDR1 is SGHRS and CDR2 is YFSETQ. V shed 1 base, J shed 1 base, and the junction held 4 bases outside the gene matches. This CDR3 is built from 15 residues. DNA for the CDR3: TGCGCCAGCAGCTTGAGGGGACAGGAATCCTACGAGCAGTACTTC. Protein product: CASSLRGQESYEQYF.

The CDR3 here is CASSVGQGGYEQYF. The CDR3 nucleotides are TGTGCCAGCAGCGTAGGACAAGGGGGGTACGAGCAGTACTTC. The chain is built from TRBV9 and TRBJ2-7; D tentatively fits TRBD1 or TRBD2 (6 bases each). The CDR3 has 14 residues. V lost 0 bases, J lost 4 bases, and 11 bases lay in between. The germline CDR1 and CDR2 sequences are SGDLS and YYNGEE.

CDR3 bases: TGCAGTACCCCAGGGACTAGCGGGAGAGGCTCAGATACGCAGTATTTT. Protein product: CSTPGTSGRGSDTQYF. The V call is TRBV20-1, the J call TRBJ2-3; 14 bases match TRBD2. The CDR3 spans 16 residues. The germline gives CDR1 DFQATT, CDR2 SNEGSKA (reference sequence). V was clipped by 8 bases and J by 4 bases; unmatched bases: 11.

Ten or more counts support this clonotype. This rearrangement joins TRBV29-1 to TRBJ2-2; TRBD1 aligns across 9 bases. The CDR3 runs 14 residues. J gave up 3 bases and V 3 bases, and 2 bases lay outside the gene matches. Per the germline V gene, CDR1 is SQVTM and CDR2 is ANQGSEA. The CDR3 spells CSVEGTGYTGELFF. The CDR3 bases are TGCAGCGTTGAGGGGACAGGGTACACCGGGGAGCTGTTTTTT.

This clonotype was found many times. In DNA form, the CDR3 reads TGTGCCAGCAGTTTATATGCGGGAGGGCCGAAGACCCAGTACTTC. Translation: CASSLYAGGPKTQYF. This chain uses TRBV27 with TRBJ2-5, with 9 bases aligning to TRBD2. The J segment lost 6 bases and the V segment lost 1 base, leaving 6 bases of the junction unmatched. The CDR3 loop spans 15 amino acids. Germline V gene lookup returns CDR1 MNHEY and CDR2 SMNVEV (reference sequence).

This chain uses TRBV12-3 or TRBV12-4 with TRBJ2-7; D is perhaps TRBD2 (5 bases). The CDR3 extends over 12 amino acids. Trimming pared 2 bases from V and 5 bases from J, leaving 7 bases between. Written as DNA, the CDR3 is TGTGCCAGCAGTTTAATGCGGGACGAGCAGTACTTC. Translating gives CASSLMRDEQYF.

This chain links TRBV20-1 with TRBJ2-1; D possibly corresponds to TRBD2 (5 bases). Looked up from germline, CDR1 is DFQATT and CDR2 is SNEGSKA (reference sequence). The V end was cut by 2 bases, the J end by 0 bases, with 11 bases between. There are 15 residues in the CDR3. The chain's CDR3 is CSARPRARSYNEQFF. CDR3 bases: TGCAGTGCTAGACCGCGGGCCCGCTCCTACAATGAGCAGTTCTTC.

This chain links TRBV2 with TRBJ2-7; D is tentatively TRBD1 or TRBD2 (5 bases each). The CDR3 spans 12 residues. Germline assignment: CDR1 SNHLY and CDR2 FYNNEI. The germline V and J ends were trimmed by 11 bases and 0 bases, with 11 bases remaining between them. The CDR3 is CAAGAFSYEQYF. CDR3 nucleotides: TGTGCCGCCGGGGCCTTCTCCTACGAGCAGTACTTC.

As for this clonotype: One junction end disagrees with the germline gene, perhaps due to a read error. The CDR3 loop is CASSLLEEGYGQYF. Here the CDR3 DNA reads TGTGCCAGCAGCTTATTGGAAGAGGGGTACGGGCAGTACTTC. The chain joins TRBV7-9 to TRBJ2-7; D could derive from TRBD1 or TRBD2 (5 bases each). Per the germline V gene, CDR1 is SEHNR and CDR2 is FQNEAQ (reference sequence). CDR3 length equals 14 residues.

The chain employs TRBV5-1 and TRBJ1-4; 7 bases map to TRBD1. The CDR3 has 14 amino acids. V gave up 4 bases and J gave up 7 bases; unmatched junction bases: 7. Germline V lookup: CDR1 SGHRS, CDR2 YFSETQ. This CDR3 is CASSRDRVVEKLFF. CDR3 bases: TGCGCCAGCAGCCGTGACAGGGTCGTTGAAAAACTGTTTTTT.

This clonotype came up a few times. The J gene is TRBJ1-3, the V gene TRBV2; the D gene is possibly TRBD1 (5 bases). The V gene lost 4 bases and the J gene lost 0 bases, with 16 bases spanning the gap. This CDR3 region has 17 residues. CDR1 and CDR2 from the germline V gene are SNHLY and FYNNEI. The CDR3 DNA reads TGTGCCAGCAGTGTTCGGACACCCGATCGCTCTGGAAACACCATATATTTT. Amino acids: CASSVRTPDRSGNTIYF.

This clonotype came up a few times. The V gene is TRBV7-8, the J gene TRBJ2-3; D may be TRBD2 (6 bases). The CDR3 sequence is 16 residues long. V was trimmed by 5 bases and J by 1 base, leaving 16 bases between them. Germline V gene lookup returns CDR1 SGHVS and CDR2 FQNEAQ. The CDR3 is CASSRGAGGGTDTQYF. The CDR3 DNA reads TGTGCCAGCAGCCGGGGAGCTGGAGGGGGCACAGATACGCAGTATTTT.

The rearrangement links TRBV4-1 to TRBJ1-1; a weak D match, TRBD1 (6 bases). This CDR3 is built from 16 residues. V dropped 4 bases and J dropped 0 bases, with 15 bases sitting between them. CDR1 and CDR2 (germline): MGHRA, YSYEKL. In DNA form, the CDR3 reads TGCGCCAGCAGCCTAGGGGGTTCAGGGATGAACACTGAAGCTTTCTTT. Translation gives CASSLGGSGMNTEAFF.

This clonotype was picked up many times. V gene TRBV19 combines with J gene TRBJ1-2; D gene unclear. The CDR3 loop spans 14 amino acids. Germline loops: CDR1 LNHDA, CDR2 SQIVND (reference sequence). V shed 6 bases and J shed 0 bases, with 11 bases lying between them. CDR3 nucleotides: TGTGCCAGTAGGGCCTCGAACTCTAACTATGGCTACACCTTC. Translation: CASRASNSNYGYTF.

This clonotype has only a few counts. The chain links TRBV4-3 to TRBJ2-1; no reliable D call. The CDR3 runs to 15 residues. V lost 0 bases to trimming and J lost 3 bases, with 9 bases between them. The germline V gene encodes CDR1 LGHNA and CDR2 YSLEER. In DNA form, the CDR3 reads TGCGCCAGCAGCCAAGACATGGTGATCTACAATGAGCAGTTCTTC. Encoded protein: CASSQDMVIYNEQFF.

The chain employs TRBV21-1 and TRBJ2-3; the table's D call TRBD2 went unverified against the DNA. TRBV21-1 has pseudogene status. This CDR3 is 16 amino acids long. The CDR3 sequence: CASSKDGTSGTDTQYF. The CDR3 bases are TGTGCCAGCAGCAAAGATGGGACTAGCGGCACAGATACGCAGTATTTT.

This clonotype was counted many times. The chain uses TRBV11-2 and TRBJ2-6; D is ambiguous. The CDR3 is made up of 15 amino acids. Per the germline V gene, CDR1 is SGHAT and CDR2 is FQNNGV. Trimming cost V 3 bases and J 0 bases, with 6 bases left between them. The CDR3 bases are TGTGCCAGCAGCTTTGGATTCTCTGGGGCCAACGTCCTGACTTTC. Translated: CASSFGFSGANVLTF.

The CDR3 DNA reads TGTGCCAGCAGCCAAGGGGTCAGGGCCCTAGCCAAAAACATTCAGTACTTC. Its translation is CASSQGVRALAKNIQYF. The V gene is TRBV4-2, the J gene TRBJ2-4, with TRBD1 as a possible D gene (5 bases). In germline, CDR1 is LGHNA, CDR2 YNFKEQ. V lost 1 base and J 0 bases, leaving 13 bases between the germline ends. This CDR3 is built from 17 residues.